The rows below give T cell receptor beta chains drawn from one sample of a study of PD-1 blockade in classical Hodgkin lymphoma. This table comes from immunoSEQ multiplex PCR, and its TCRdb copy is limited to in-frame clones, with some not included. The data show roughly 49,000 clones, 90% seen once. The input for sequencing was peripheral blood mononuclear cells (PBMCs), taken before the fourth cycle of nivolumab. The receptors stem from a human donor with classical Hodgkin lymphoma. CDR3s include the opening cysteine and the closing phenylalanine or tryptophan. The D gene is left open where the match is weak. The size entry is marked missing in some rows and otherwise reads once, few, many or a size class.

cdr3_length,clone_size,d_call,v_call,j_call,cdr3_nt,cdr3_aa
19,NA,TRBD2,TRBV27,TRBJ2-3,TGTGCCAGCGACCTGAGGGGGCGCGGGACTAGCGGGAGGACAGATACGCAGTATTTT,CASDLRGRGTSGRTDTQYF
13,few,NA,TRBV21-1,TRBJ1-1,TGTGCCAGCAGGGAGTTCATGAACACTGAAGCTTTCTTT,CASREFMNTEAFF
16,NA,NA,TRBV7-3,TRBJ2-2,TGTGCCAGCAGCTTAAAGGTGGGGGGATCCACCGGGGAGCTGTTTTTT,CASSLKVGGSTGELFF
18,NA,NA,TRBV11-3,TRBJ1-2,TGTGCCAGCAGCTTAGATCTTAAGGGCTCGGGTCTTAGAGGCGGCTACACCTTC,CASSLDLKGSGLRGGYTF
12,NA,NA,TRBV2,TRBJ2-1,TGTGCCAGCAGAGTAAGCGACAATGAGCAGTTCTTC,CASRVSDNEQFF
17,NA,TRBD1,TRBV7-3,TRBJ2-2,TGTGCCAGCAGCTCATTCGGACAGGGGGCGATCTCCGGGGAGCTGTTTTTT,CASSSFGQGAISGELFF
14,NA,NA,TRBV11-2,TRBJ2-2,TGTGCCAGCAGCTCGGTGTACGGGCCCGGGGAGCTGTTTTTT,CASSSVYGPGELFF
14,NA,TRBD2,TRBV7-9,TRBJ2-1,TGTGCCGGCGCCTTGGGAGGGCTGTACAATGAGCAGTTCTTC,CAGALGGLYNEQFF
13,NA,TRBD1,TRBV29-1,TRBJ1-5,TGCAGCGTGGCGACAGGGCCCGATCAGCCCCAGCATTTT,CSVATGPDQPQHF
17,once,TRBD1,TRBV28,TRBJ1-2,TGTGCCAGCAGTTTATCATCCCTGACAGGGGGCTTATATGGCTACACCTTC,CASSLSSLTGGLYGYTF
12,NA,NA,TRBV11-2,TRBJ2-4,TGTGCCAGCAGTCCTTTGCTGAACATTCAGTACTTC,CASSPLLNIQYF
15,NA,NA,TRBV2,TRBJ2-7,TGTGCCAGCGGCCTCGCCCGGGTGACATCCTACGAGCAGTACTTC,CASGLARVTSYEQYF
15,once,NA,TRBV27,TRBJ2-1,TGTGCCAGCAGTTTAATAACGAGCTCCTACAATGAGCAGTTCTTC,CASSLITSSYNEQFF
12,NA,TRBD1,TRBV5-4,TRBJ2-7,TGTGCCAGCAGCTTAGACAGGGGTTCGGGGGACTTC,CASSLDRGSGDF
18,NA,NA,TRBV9,TRBJ1-3,TGTGCCAGCAGCGTAGGCGGCAGGGTCCCTACATCTGGAAACACCATATATTTT,CASSVGGRVPTSGNTIYF
20,NA,NA,TRBV9,TRBJ2-3,TGTGCCAGCAGCGTCCAAGACTCGGGGCAGATCAGGGAGCGCACAGATACGCAGTATTTT,CASSVQDSGQIRERTDTQYF
15,NA,NA,TRBV6-5,TRBJ2-1,TGTGCCAGCAGTAGCGGGCCTAGCTCCTACAATGAGCAGTTCTTC,CASSSGPSSYNEQFF
13,NA,NA,TRBV18,TRBJ2-7,TGTGCCAGCCTAAGTGAGGGAACCTACGAGCAGTACTTC,CASLSEGTYEQYF
17,NA,NA,TRBV15,TRBJ2-5,TGTGCCACCAGCAGAGGGGTTGCGGGTCTAACTAGGGAGACCCAGTACTTC,CATSRGVAGLTRETQYF
17,NA,NA,TRBV19,TRBJ1-4,TGTGCCAGTAGTATTCTGTACAGAAAGTCCCGTAATGAAAAACTGTTTTTT,CASSILYRKSRNEKLFF
15,NA,TRBD1,TRBV13,TRBJ2-7,TGTGCCAGTTCGGACAGGGGGGGTTCCTTCTACGAGCAGTACTTC,CASSDRGGSFYEQYF
16,NA,TRBD2,TRBV5-1,TRBJ2-1,TGCGCCAGCAGCAACCTAGGGACTAGCGGGAGCCATGAGCAGTTCTTC,CASSNLGTSGSHEQFF
12,large,NA,TRBV18,TRBJ1-1,TGTGCCAGCTCATCAGGCGGTTATGAAGCTTTCTTT,CASSSGGYEAFF
12,NA,NA,TRBV28,TRBJ1-2,TGTGCCAGCAGCTCCGGGGCGTATGGCTACACCTTC,CASSSGAYGYTF
11,NA,NA,TRBV11-3,TRBJ2-1,TGTGCCAGCAGCCCCCGCCGTGAGCAGTTCTTC,CASSPRREQFF
17,NA,TRBD2,TRBV18,TRBJ2-7,TGTGCCAGCTCACCTAAACCCAGCGGGAAGAGCTCCTACGAGCAGTACTTC,CASSPKPSGKSSYEQYF
18,NA,TRBD2,TRBV5-1,TRBJ2-4,TGCGCCAGCAGCCCAGGGACTAGCGGGGACCTAGCCAAAAACATTCAGTACTTC,CASSPGTSGDLAKNIQYF
13,NA,NA,TRBV12-2,TRBJ2-3,TGTGCCCACGAGGTGGCGGTGACAGATACGCAGTATTTT,CAHEVAVTDTQYF
14,NA,TRBD1,TRBV28,TRBJ1-2,TGTGCCAGCAGTTTATTGTACAGGGGGCTGGGCTACACCTTC,CASSLLYRGLGYTF
13,NA,TRBD1,TRBV19,TRBJ1-1,TGTGCCAGTAGTATAGCCGGGGACAGAGAAGCTTTCTTT,CASSIAGDREAFF
17,NA,NA,TRBV27,TRBJ2-7,TGTGCCAGCAGCCGCTCCCACCTCTTTTTTAGCTCCTACGAGCAGTACTTC,CASSRSHLFFSSYEQYF
16,NA,NA,TRBV18,TRBJ2-7,TGTGCCAGCTCACCACCTCGCGGTCAGGAATCCTACGAGCAGTACTTC,CASSPPRGQESYEQYF
16,NA,NA,TRBV10-1,TRBJ2-3,TGCGCCAGCAGTGAGCTGCTTGGGGGTTCCGCAGATACGCAGTATTTT,CASSELLGGSADTQYF
14,NA,TRBD1,TRBV6-5,TRBJ2-1,TGTGCCAGCAGTTATTGGACAGGGGAGGACGAGCAGTTCTTC,CASSYWTGEDEQFF
14,NA,NA,TRBV4-1,TRBJ1-5,TGCGCCAGCAGCCCGGCCCCTGGCGATCAGCCCCAGCATTTT,CASSPAPGDQPQHF
13,NA,NA,TRBV10-1,TRBJ1-2,TGCGCCAGCAGTGAAGGCAGATTCTATGGCTACACCTTC,CASSEGRFYGYTF
15,NA,NA,TRBV2,TRBJ1-5,TGTGCCAGCACGACGACGGGGGCTATTGGGGAGCCCCAGCATTTT,CASTTTGAIGEPQHF
11,NA,NA,TRBV27,TRBJ1-1,TGTGCCAGCAGTCCCGGCGGGAAAGCTTTCTTT,CASSPGGKAFF
16,NA,TRBD1,TRBV7-3,TRBJ2-1,TGTGCCAGCAGCTTAGGGGGAACAGGGGCCTACAATGAGCAGTTCTTC,CASSLGGTGAYNEQFF
17,NA,NA,TRBV9,TRBJ1-2,TGTGCCAGCAGCGTAAGGGGAGGGACGCATACTAACTATGGCTACACCTTC,CASSVRGGTHTNYGYTF